The 27 T cell receptor beta chains below were found in one sample sequenced in a study of T-cell memory formation after mild COVID-19. TCRdb ran MiXCR on the 5' RACE reads and lists one entry per CDR3 protein. The data contain some 490,000 distinct CDR3 sequences, 15% to 20% of them singletons. The sequenced material came from PBMCs or a T cell subset sorted from them (not recorded which). The receptors were sampled from an adult woman who had mild COVID-19 (a few samples of this study predate the infection). Cell type and time point are not known.

V usage is TRBV2 and J usage is TRBJ1-1; D is possibly TRBD1 (6 bases). Trimming pared 6 bases from V and 4 bases from J, leaving 21 bases between. CDR3 size: 16 residues. The germline gives CDR1 SNHLY, CDR2 FYNNEI. The CDR3: CASRPFYTGLGTEAFF. In DNA form, the CDR3 reads TGTGCCAGCAGACCTTTTTACACAGGGTTGGGCACTGAAGCTTTCTTT. Full variable domain (outside the CDR3, taken from reference TRBV2 and TRBJ1-1): EPEVTQTPSHQVTQMGQEVILRCVPISNHLYFYWYRQILGQKVEFLVSFYNNEISEKSEIFDDQFSVERPDGSNFTLKIRSTKLEDSAMYFCASRPFYTGLGTEAFFGQGTRLTVV.

This clonotype was observed a few times. The chain is built from TRBV18 and TRBJ2-1; the D call may be TRBD1 or TRBD2 (5 bases each). The CDR3 loop spans 15 amino acids. Per germline, CDR1 KGHSH and CDR2 LQKENI. Deletions cut 6 bases from V and 9 bases from J, with 21 bases between. The CDR3 DNA sequence: TGTGCCAGCTCTGTCCGGGACCGAGTATCCGCTGAGCAGTTCTTC. The encoded protein is CASSVRDRVSAEQFF.

This clonotype came up a few times. The chain combines TRBV7-6 with TRBJ2-7; TRBD2 aligns across 12 bases. Germline values: CDR1 SGHVS, CDR2 FNYEAQ. Trimming took 5 bases from V and 1 from J; bases not matched to a gene: 9. This CDR3 comprises 17 residues. CDR3 in DNA: TGTGCCAGCAGCCAAGGGGCTAGCGGGAGGGATTCCTACGAGCAGTACTTC. This translates into CASSQGASGRDSYEQYF. The full variable domain, in which reference TRBV7-6 and TRBJ2-7 provide the parts outside the CDR3, is GAGVSQSPRYKVTKRGQDVALRCDPISGHVSLYWYRQALGQGPEFLTYFNYEAQQDKSGLPNDRFSAERPEGSISTLTIQRTEQRDSAMYRCASSQGASGRDSYEQYFGPGTRLTVT.

This clonotype was seen a handful of times. The genes are TRBV7-2 and TRBJ2-7, with D maybe TRBD1 (7 bases). Germline CDR1 is SGHTA and CDR2 is FQGNSA. CDR3 length equals 11 residues. V lost 8 bases, J lost 6 bases, and 11 bases lay in between. Written as DNA, the CDR3 is TGTGCCAGCGGGCAGGGGGGCGAGCAGTACTTC. Translating gives CASGQGGEQYF.

The gene calls are TRBV5-1 and TRBJ2-3, with D uncertain. This CDR3 has 15 residues. Deletions cut 4 bases from V and 7 bases from J, with 19 bases between. CDR1 SGHRS and CDR2 YFSETQ come from the germline V gene. The CDR3 loop is CASSPGGVLGYTQYF. In DNA, the CDR3 is TGCGCCAGCAGCCCTGGTGGGGTTTTGGGATATACGCAGTATTTT.

This clonotype was detected ten times or more. V usage is TRBV4-2 and J usage is TRBJ2-1; weak D call: TRBD2 (7 bases). The V gene lost 1 base and the J gene lost 7 bases, with 11 bases spanning the gap. The germline CDR1 and CDR2 sequences are LGHNA and YNFKEQ. The CDR3 contains 14 residues. CDR3 in amino acids: CASSQAGGRNEQFF. CDR3 bases: TGTGCCAGCAGCCAAGCGGGGGGCCGGAATGAGCAGTTCTTC.

This clonotype was seen a few times. This sequence joins TRBV29-1 and TRBJ1-2, with TRBD1 as a possible D gene (6 bases). V was shortened by 3 bases and J by 4 bases, with 12 bases between the two germline ends. This CDR3 has 13 residues. Per the germline V gene, CDR1 is SQVTM and CDR2 is ANQGSEA. In DNA form, the CDR3 reads TGCAGCGTTGAGCGGGGGCGCGTCTATGGCTACACCTTC. The encoded protein is CSVERGRVYGYTF.

V and J are TRBV11-2 and TRBJ2-6; D gene unclear. CDR3 length: 14 amino acids. V dropped 11 bases and J dropped 1 base, with 12 bases sitting between them. Germline V gene data show CDR1 as SGHAT and CDR2 as FQNNGV. The CDR3 nucleotides read TGTGCCGGAAACCCTTCTTCTGGGGCCAACGTCCTGACTTTC. Translation: CAGNPSSGANVLTF.

This clonotype was observed a handful of times. V gene TRBV19 combines with J gene TRBJ2-7, with TRBD1 matching over 7 bases. Unmatched junction bases numbered 12, after V lost 3 bases and J lost 7 bases. In germline, CDR1 is LNHDA, CDR2 SQIVND (reference sequence). This CDR3 has 15 residues. In DNA form, the CDR3 reads TGTGCCAGTAGTATTTTACTCACGACAGGGCTGGAGCAGTACTTC. Residues: CASSILLTTGLEQYF.

This clonotype was seen just once. DNA of the CDR3: TGTGCCAGCAGCTTACAGGAGACAGCTAAGTACTTC. Protein sequence: CASSLQETAKYF. The chain joins TRBV7-9 to TRBJ2-5, with D perhaps matching TRBD1 (5 bases). Between the trimmed V and J ends, which lost 2 bases and 12 bases, there was a span of 13 bases. The CDR3 covers 12 residues. Per germline, CDR1 SEHNR and CDR2 FQNEAQ (reference sequence).

The chain recombines TRBV7-2 with TRBJ2-7; no clear D. Germline V lookup: CDR1 SGHTA, CDR2 FQGNSA. Trimming left V 3 bases short and J 1 base short, with 4 bases between. This CDR3 has 12 amino acids. The CDR3 nucleotides are TGTGCCAGCAGCTTCAGGTCCTACGAGCAGTACTTC. Translating gives CASSFRSYEQYF.

The chain uses TRBV20-1 and TRBJ1-5; D perhaps matches TRBD1 (5 bases). The length of the CDR3 is 13 residues. The germline V gene encodes CDR1 DFQATT and CDR2 SNEGSKA (reference sequence). With 5 bases removed from V and 10 bases from J, the gap between germline ends came to 18 bases. CDR3 in DNA: TGCAGTGCTCGCGACAGCGTTAATACACCCCAGCATTTT. This codes for CSARDSVNTPQHF.

This chain links TRBV12-3 or TRBV12-4 with TRBJ2-3; 12 bases fit TRBD1. J gave up 6 bases and V 6 bases, and 7 bases lay outside the gene matches. The CDR3 length is 15 residues. The CDR3 sequence: CASRNGGQGADTQYF. The CDR3 nucleotides read TGTGCCAGCAGGAATGGGGGACAGGGGGCGGATACGCAGTATTTT.

V and J are TRBV7-6 and TRBJ2-2; 10 bases fit TRBD2. Losses at the gene ends were 2 bases for V and 5 bases for J; bases not matched to a gene: 8. CDR1 SGHVS and CDR2 FNYEAQ come from the germline V gene. The CDR3 sequence is 17 residues long. The CDR3, as DNA: TGTGCCAGCAGCTTATATCCTAGCGGGAGTCAAACCGGGGAGCTGTTTTTT. Amino acids: CASSLYPSGSQTGELFF.

The chain recombines TRBV5-1 with TRBJ2-7; D remains ambiguous. This CDR3 contains 13 residues. CDR1 is SGHRS and CDR2 is YFSETQ in the germline V gene. V lost 3 bases and J lost 5, with 12 bases in between. Here the CDR3 reads CASSSAVGDEQYF. CDR3 nucleotides: TGCGCCAGCAGCTCCGCCGTTGGGGACGAGCAGTACTTC. Combining the CDR3 with reference TRBV5-1 and TRBJ2-7 gives the whole variable domain KAGVTQTPRYLIKTRGQQVTLSCSPISGHRSVSWYQQTPGQGLQFLFEYFSETQRNKGNFPGRFSGRQFSNSRSEMNVSTLELGDSALYLCASSSAVGDEQYFGPGTRLTVT.

The sample holds a few counts of this clonotype. The J gene is TRBJ2-3, the V gene TRBV4-2, with D perhaps assigned TRBD1 or TRBD2 (5 bases each). V dropped 4 bases and J dropped 6 bases, with 14 bases sitting between them. Germline CDR1 is LGHNA and CDR2 is YNFKEQ. The CDR3 covers 14 residues. The CDR3 sequence: CASSLRTGDDTQYF. In DNA, the CDR3 is TGTGCCAGCAGCCTTCGGACCGGGGACGATACGCAGTATTTT.

The sample holds a few counts of this clonotype. The V gene is TRBV30, the J gene TRBJ1-1; D call uncertain. The V gene lost 2 bases and the J gene lost 10 bases, with 8 bases spanning the gap. The CDR3 has 10 residues. Germline lookup yields CDR1 GTSNPN and CDR2 SVGIG (reference sequence). The CDR3 spells CAWSRSVAFF. The CDR3 DNA is TGTGCCTGGAGTCGATCGGTAGCTTTCTTT.

The chain has TRBV2 and TRBJ1-5; no clear D gene. This CDR3 comprises 12 residues. V was clipped by 5 bases and J by 5 bases, with 7 bases between them. Germline CDR1 SNHLY, CDR2 FYNNEI. The CDR3 spells CASSPRDQPQHF. The DNA of the CDR3 is TGTGCCAGCAGTCCGAGGGATCAGCCCCAGCATTTT.

This clonotype showed up just a few times. The chain uses TRBV20-1 and TRBJ2-3; 9 nucleotides line up with TRBD2. CDR1 is DFQATT and CDR2 is SNEGSKA in the germline V gene (reference sequence). V was pared by 4 bases and J by 2 bases, with 10 bases of the junction left unmatched. The length of the CDR3 is 16 residues. This CDR3 reads CSAMYGAGGPTDTQYF. The CDR3 bases are TGCAGTGCTATGTATGGGGCGGGAGGGCCCACAGATACGCAGTATTTT.

In this sample, this clonotype turned up a few times. The chain is built from TRBV2 and TRBJ2-1; tentative D call: TRBD1 (5 bases). Germline V gene sequence: CDR1 SNHLY, CDR2 FYNNEI. CDR3 length: 15 amino acids. Between the trimmed V and J ends, which lost 2 bases and 1 base, there was a span of 9 bases. The CDR3 nucleotides are TGTGCCAGCAGTGAACGGGCAGGGTCCTACAATGAGCAGTTCTTC. Its translation: CASSERAGSYNEQFF.

The rearrangement joins TRBV27 to TRBJ2-2; the match to TRBD1 covers 9 bases. Germline CDR1 is MNHEY and CDR2 is SMNVEV (reference sequence). V lost 8 bases and J lost 5; bases outside the gene matches: 6. The CDR3 is 14 residues long. The CDR3 region is CASGRQGVTGELFF. CDR3 in DNA: TGTGCCAGCGGAAGACAGGGGGTGACCGGGGAGCTGTTTTTT.

This clonotype was counted between two and nine times. The chain is built from TRBV5-1 and TRBJ2-5; the D gene is possibly TRBD1 (6 bases). CDR3 length equals 14 residues. V was clipped by 4 bases and J by 5 bases, with 15 bases between them. The V gene's germline CDR1 is SGHRS and CDR2 YFSETQ. The chain's CDR3 is CASSLKTGVETQYF. CDR3 sequence (DNA): TGCGCCAGCAGCCTAAAGACAGGAGTCGAGACCCAGTACTTC. The full variable domain, its missing parts supplied by reference TRBV5-1 and TRBJ2-5, is KAGVTQTPRYLIKTRGQQVTLSCSPISGHRSVSWYQQTPGQGLQFLFEYFSETQRNKGNFPGRFSGRQFSNSRSEMNVSTLELGDSALYLCASSLKTGVETQYFGPGTRLLVL.

This rearrangement joins TRBV5-1 to TRBJ2-6; D may match TRBD1 or TRBD2 (5 bases each). The germline V and J ends were trimmed by 3 bases and 0 bases, with 13 bases remaining between them. This CDR3 has 17 residues. The germline V gene has CDR1 SGHRS and CDR2 YFSETQ. CDR3 in amino acids: CASSSGTTSSGANVLTF. The CDR3, as DNA: TGCGCCAGCAGCTCCGGGACCACCAGCTCTGGGGCCAACGTCCTGACTTTC.

This clonotype was observed a few times. The chain carries TRBV5-1 and TRBJ2-7; 9 bases map to TRBD2. Germline V CDR1 and CDR2: SGHRS, YFSETQ. CDR3 size: 14 residues. Trimming cost V 2 bases and J 7 bases; bases outside gene matches: 7. The CDR3 DNA reads as TGCGCCAGCAGCTTACAGAGTGGACTAGCGGAGCAGTACTTC. Translated: CASSLQSGLAEQYF.

The chain links TRBV6-2 or TRBV6-3 to TRBJ2-1; no reliable D call. Germline CDR1 is MNHEY and CDR2 is SVGEGT. The CDR3 spans 11 residues. V was pared by 2 bases and J by 10 bases, with 6 bases between. CDR3 DNA: TGTGCCAGCAGTTACAGAATGGAGCAGTTCTTC. It encodes CASSYRMEQFF.

This clonotype was detected only a few times. The chain links TRBV7-2 to TRBJ2-1, with 14 nucleotides matching TRBD2. The CDR3 is made up of 20 amino acids. With V trimmed by 5 bases and J by 3 bases, 15 bases remained unmatched. In germline, CDR1 is SGHTA, CDR2 FQGNSA. DNA of the CDR3: TGTGCCAGCAGCCTACCTGGGGGACTAGCGGGAGTGGCGTACTACAATGAGCAGTTCTTC. Its protein is CASSLPGGLAGVAYYNEQFF.

V and J are TRBV28 and TRBJ2-3, with D uncertain. Trimming removed 6 bases from V and 2 bases from J, with 12 bases in between. CDR1 is MDHEN and CDR2 is SYDVKM in the germline V gene. The CDR3 contains 14 residues. DNA for the CDR3: TGTGCCAGCAGGTCTCACTCCCTCACAGATACGCAGTATTTT. It is translated as CASRSHSLTDTQYF.